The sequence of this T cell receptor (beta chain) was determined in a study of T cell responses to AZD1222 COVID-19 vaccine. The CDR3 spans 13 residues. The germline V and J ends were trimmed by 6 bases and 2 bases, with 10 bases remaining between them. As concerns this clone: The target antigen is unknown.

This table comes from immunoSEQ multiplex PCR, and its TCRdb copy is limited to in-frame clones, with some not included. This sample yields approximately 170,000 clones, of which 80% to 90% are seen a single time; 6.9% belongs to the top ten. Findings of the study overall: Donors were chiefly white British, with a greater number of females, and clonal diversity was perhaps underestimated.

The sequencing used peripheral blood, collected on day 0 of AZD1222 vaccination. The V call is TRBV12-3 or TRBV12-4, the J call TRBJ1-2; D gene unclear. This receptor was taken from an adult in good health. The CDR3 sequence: CASSRTANYGYTF. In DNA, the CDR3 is TGTGCCAGCAGCCGGACGGCCAACTATGGCTACACCTTC.